This T cell receptor beta chain stems from a study of cytomegalovirus exposure and HLA in healthy donors. General observations from the study: Association of a missense DCLRE1C variant with TCR beta V- and J-gene trimming was reported in a later analysis. Clonal expansion, a later analysis showed, was greater in HLA-associated TCR beta chains than in equally common others.

Donors likely had unrecorded immune exposures despite being nominally healthy when sampled. Primers included in the PCR were 60 Vbeta and 13 Jbeta primers. Only in-frame clones appear in the TCRdb table, and some are missing; sequencing was by immunoSEQ multiplex PCR. The repertoire holds 100,000 or so clones, with about 75% as singletons. As for this clone: What it binds is unknown.

This clonotype was obtained from a man between 25 and 39 years old in good health and CMV-seropositive. The specimen sequenced was PBMCs.

In DNA form, the CDR3 reads TGTGCCTGGAAGCCCCAGGGGATAAGCAATCAGCCCCAGCATTTT. Encoded protein: CAWKPQGISNQPQHF. This chain connects TRBV30 to TRBJ1-5; tentative D call: TRBD1 (6 bases). Trimming removed 4 bases at V and 1 base at J, with 14 bases between. CDR1 and CDR2 from the germline V gene are GTSNPN and SVGIG (reference sequence). This CDR3 has 15 amino acids.